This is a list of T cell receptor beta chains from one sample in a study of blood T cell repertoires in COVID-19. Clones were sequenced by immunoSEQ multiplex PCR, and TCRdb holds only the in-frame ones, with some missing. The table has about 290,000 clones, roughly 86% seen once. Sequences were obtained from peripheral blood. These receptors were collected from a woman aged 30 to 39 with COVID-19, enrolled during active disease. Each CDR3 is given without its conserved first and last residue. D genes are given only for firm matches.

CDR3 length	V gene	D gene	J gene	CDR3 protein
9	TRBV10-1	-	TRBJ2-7	ASSDNYEQY
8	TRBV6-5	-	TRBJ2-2	AARDGELF
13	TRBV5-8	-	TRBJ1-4	ASSLGTGRSEKLF
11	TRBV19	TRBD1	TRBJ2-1	ASSWTGHNEQF
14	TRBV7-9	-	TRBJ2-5	ASSSSAFLLIETQY
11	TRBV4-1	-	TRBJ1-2	ASSLWEGESYT
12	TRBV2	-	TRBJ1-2	ASRRDMTNYGYT
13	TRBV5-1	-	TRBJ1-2	ASSLGTSQGYGYT
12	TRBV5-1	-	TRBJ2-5	ASSLEGVRETQY
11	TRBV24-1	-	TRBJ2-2	ATRGRNTGELF
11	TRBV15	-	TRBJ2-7	ATPAGGTYEQY
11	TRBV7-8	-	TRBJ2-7	ASSPLGSYEQY
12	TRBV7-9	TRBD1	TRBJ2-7	ASSLADRSYEQY
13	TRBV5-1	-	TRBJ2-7	ASSIKTPISYEQY
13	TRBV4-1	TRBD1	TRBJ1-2	ASSQDPGQGYGYT
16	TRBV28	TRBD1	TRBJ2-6	ASSFRGQFSSGANVLT
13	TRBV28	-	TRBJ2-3	ASSLGGANTDTQY
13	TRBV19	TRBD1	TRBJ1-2	ASSIGDRINYGYT
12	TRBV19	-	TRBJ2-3	ASSFSGRTDTQY
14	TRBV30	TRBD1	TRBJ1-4	AWSGGRGHTNEKLF
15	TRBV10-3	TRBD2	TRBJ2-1	AISESLAGAQNNEQF
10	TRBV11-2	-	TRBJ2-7	ASSLPGYEQY
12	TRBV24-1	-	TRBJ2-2	ATEGEGNTGELF
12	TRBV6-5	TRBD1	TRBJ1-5	ASKPDRGNQPQH
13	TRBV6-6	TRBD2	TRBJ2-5	ASSHLAGGLETQY
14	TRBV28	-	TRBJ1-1	ASSPSSAPDRGTAF
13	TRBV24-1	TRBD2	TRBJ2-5	ATSGSRGGTETQY
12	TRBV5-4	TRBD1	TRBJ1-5	ASSTGTGNQPQH
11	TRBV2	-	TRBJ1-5	ASSERGGQPQH
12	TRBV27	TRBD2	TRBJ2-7	ASSFGGGVYEQY